These 5 T cell receptor beta chains came from one sample sequenced in a study of shared clonotypes between healthy human individuals (dated by TCRdb to 2019 to 2021). Library method: the immunoSEQ multiplex PCR assay. Sourced from immuneACCESS, this table was stored by TCRdb with only in-frame sequences that have V and J called. A share of the clones is absent; for the studies checked, an unresolved V gene accounts for under half, and the remainder has no known explanation. In all, the sample holds 650,000 to 750,000 clones, and more than 70% of those were seen once. The ten largest clones add up to 1.8% of the sample. Sequenced input: memory CD4+ T cells sorted from blood. Interpreted using the paper, the cell subset or site label stands for: CD45RA-negative fraction. These receptors were obtained from a woman aged 25 to 39 in good health.

This chain joins TRBV28 and TRBJ1-5; TRBD1 is a possible D gene (6 bases). Germline V lookup: CDR1 MDHEN, CDR2 SYDVKM. The V and J ends lost 3 bases and 5 bases respectively, with 17 bases between them. The CDR3 is made up of 16 amino acids. Here the CDR3 reads CASSFSTGQFHQPQHF. For the CDR3, the DNA is TGTGCCAGCAGTTTCAGTACTGGACAGTTCCATCAGCCCCAGCATTTT.

This clone was seen more than once but under ten times. Other DNA sequences of this sample code for an identical CDR3. The V and J genes are TRBV5-1 and TRBJ2-7; D gene ambiguous. V was shortened by 0 bases and J by 0 bases, with 7 bases between the two germline ends. This CDR3 is built from 14 residues. The V gene's germline CDR1 is SGHRS and CDR2 YFSETQ. CDR3 residues: CASSLAVSSYEQYF. The DNA for the CDR3 is TGCGCCAGCAGCTTGGCGGTTAGCTCCTACGAGCAGTACTTC.

DNA of the CDR3: TGTGCCAGCTCACTCGACAGGGCTCAGCCCCAGCATTTT. This translates into CASSLDRAQPQHF. The chain joins TRBV18 to TRBJ1-5; TRBD1 matches at 7 bases. V lost 4 bases to trimming and J lost 6 bases; unmatched junction nucleotides: 3. Germline V gene lookup returns CDR1 KGHSH and CDR2 LQKENI. This CDR3 has 13 amino acids.

Only a few counts were recorded for this clone. This chain links TRBV28 with TRBJ2-5, with D possibly TRBD1 on 6 matching bases. Germline V gives CDR1 MDHEN, CDR2 SYDVKM. V lost 6 bases to trimming and J lost 4 bases, with 15 bases between them. The CDR3 consists of 14 residues. CDR3 residues: CASSQGPTLETQYF. The CDR3, as DNA: TGTGCCAGCAGCCAGGGGCCAACCCTAGAGACCCAGTACTTC. The complete variable domain, with remaining parts taken from reference TRBV28 and TRBJ2-5, reads DVKVTQSSRYLVKRTGEKVFLECVQDMDHENMFWYRQDPGLGLRLIYFSYDVKMKEKGDIPEGYSVSREKKERFSLILESASTNQTSMYLCASSQGPTLETQYFGPGTRLLVL.

The chain recombines TRBV5-1 with TRBJ1-3; maybe TRBD1 (5 bases). CDR1 and CDR2 from the germline V gene are SGHRS and YFSETQ. The V end was cut by 0 bases, the J end by 8 bases, with 15 bases between. The CDR3 spans 15 residues. In nucleotides, the CDR3 is TGCGCCAGCAGCTTGGGACACGAGGGGATTGACACCATATATTTT. Translated, it gives CASSLGHEGIDTIYF.